A single sample gave rise to the 25 T cell receptor beta chains below, sequenced in a study of monozygotic twins with inflammatory bowel disease (dated by TCRdb to about 2019). Libraries came from 5' RACE. The sequencing machine was an Illumina HiSeq 2500. Based on TCRdb reprocessing of the reads, there is one entry per CDR3 protein sequence, and DNA is missing. The sample table on file contains a few hundred thousand distinct CDR3 sequences. The ten largest clonotypes hold roughly 2.6% of the sample. Sequenced input: blood. These receptors originate from a human donor with ulcerative colitis or Crohn's disease, or a healthy co-twin of an affected twin (not recorded which).

The chain recombines TRBV7-7 with TRBJ2-7; lacking DNA, the TRBD1 call made by TCRdb goes unchecked. This CDR3 region has 14 residues. CDR1 SSHAT and CDR2 FNYEAQ come from the germline V gene (reference sequence). Here the CDR3 reads CASSPLRGTYEQYF.

The chain links TRBV9 to TRBJ1-1; TCRdb indicates TRBD1, and absent DNA this call remains unverified. This CDR3 comprises 15 residues. Germline V CDR1 and CDR2: SGDLS, YYNGEE. CDR3 in amino acids: CASSPNGGLSTEAFF. Full variable domain (outside the CDR3, taken from reference TRBV9 and TRBJ1-1): DSGVTQTPKHLITATGQRVTLRCSPRSGDLSVYWYQQSLDQGLQFLIQYYNGEERAKGNILERFSAQQFPDLHSELNLSSLELGDSALYFCASSPNGGLSTEAFFGQGTRLTVV.

The gene calls are TRBV18 and TRBJ2-5; TCRdb's D call, TRBD2, is unchecked because there is no DNA. In germline, CDR1 is KGHSH, CDR2 LQKENI. This CDR3 region has 15 residues. CDR3: CASSQDWKIQETQYF.

The chain joins TRBV5-1 to TRBJ1-1; the TCRdb call, TRBD1, lacks DNA for checking. From germline, CDR1 is SGHRS and CDR2 YFSETQ. This CDR3 is built from 18 residues. The CDR3 here is CASSLVGTGDGMNTEAFF.

The chain employs TRBV24-1 and TRBJ2-3; TCRdb picks TRBD2, but there is no DNA to check that call. Per germline, CDR1 KGHDR and CDR2 SFDVKD. This CDR3 comprises 14 residues. The CDR3 loop reads CATSDFPSGGPQYF.

V gene TRBV11-2 combines with J gene TRBJ2-1; TCRdb reports TRBD2, a call that lacks DNA to check it against. Germline loops: CDR1 SGHAT, CDR2 FQNNGV. CDR3 length: 20 residues. CDR3: CASSPIGTSGGTSSYNEQFF.

The V and J genes are TRBV7-2 and TRBJ2-7. The CDR3 contains 13 residues. CDR1 SGHTA and CDR2 FQGNSA come from the germline V gene. Here the CDR3 reads CASSLRLAYEQYF.

The chain joins TRBV30 to TRBJ1-5; TCRdb gives TRBD1 as the D gene, but with no DNA this cannot be confirmed. The V gene's germline CDR1 is GTSNPN and CDR2 SVGIG (reference sequence). The length of the CDR3 is 13 residues. The CDR3: CAWKQGGNQPQHF.

This rearrangement joins TRBV9 to TRBJ2-3; the D call from TCRdb, TRBD2, cannot be confirmed without DNA. CDR1 is SGDLS and CDR2 is YYNGEE in the germline V gene. The CDR3 runs 19 residues. The CDR3 region is CASSVVPLVGSGSTDTQYF.

The chain employs TRBV20-1 and TRBJ2-7. The CDR3 has 11 amino acids. Germline V gives CDR1 DFQATT, CDR2 SNEGSKA (reference sequence). The chain's CDR3 is CSARDLYEQYF.

This chain uses TRBV18 with TRBJ1-5; the TCRdb D gene call, TRBD1, has no DNA to confirm it. Germline assignment: CDR1 KGHSH and CDR2 LQKENI. The CDR3 is made up of 15 amino acids. CDR3 protein: CASSPFGQASQPQHF.

The chain uses TRBV4-1 and TRBJ2-5; TCRdb's assignment of TRBD1 cannot be checked, as there is no DNA. CDR1 and CDR2 (germline): MGHRA, YSYEKL. This CDR3 is built from 14 residues. CDR3 region: CASSQDRGGETQYF.

The rearrangement joins TRBV5-1 to TRBJ1-1. This CDR3 has 14 residues. From germline, CDR1 is SGHRS and CDR2 YFSETQ. CDR3: CASSFDTVNTEAFF.

V usage is TRBV18 and J usage is TRBJ1-5; TCRdb names TRBD1, which stays unverified in the absence of DNA. Germline V CDR1 and CDR2: KGHSH, LQKENI. The CDR3 extends over 15 amino acids. The CDR3 sequence is CASSRDRAGYQPQHF.

The rearrangement uses TRBV4-1 and TRBJ2-3; TCRdb names TRBD2, which stays unverified in the absence of DNA. CDR3 length: 17 residues. Germline CDR1 reads MGHRA; CDR2 reads YSYEKL. The chain's CDR3 is CASSQVGRVGPTDTQYF.

This chain joins TRBV5-1 and TRBJ1-3; TCRdb returns TRBD1, unconfirmable since there is no DNA. The CDR3 covers 16 residues. Germline-derived CDR1 and CDR2 are SGHRS and YFSETQ. CDR3 amino acids: CASSLGGVKTGNTIYF.

The V call is TRBV20-1, the J call TRBJ2-1; TCRdb returns TRBD2, unconfirmable since there is no DNA. The CDR3 extends over 12 amino acids. Germline V gene data show CDR1 as DFQATT and CDR2 as SNEGSKA (reference sequence). CDR3 in amino acids: CSAGTSGYEQFF.

The rearrangement joins TRBV5-6 to TRBJ2-5. Germline V gene lookup returns CDR1 SGHDT and CDR2 YYEEEE. This CDR3 has 14 amino acids. CDR3 residues: CASSLDSRRETQYF.

CDR3 amino acids: CASSPRTGQSTQYF. This chain joins TRBV7-3 and TRBJ2-3; TCRdb selects TRBD1, and the lack of DNA leaves this call unchecked. CDR3 length: 14 amino acids. Germline values: CDR1 SGHTA, CDR2 FQGTGA.

J is TRBJ2-1 and V is TRBV3-1. Germline CDR1 reads LGHDT; CDR2 reads YNNKEL (reference sequence). This CDR3 is 15 amino acids long. The CDR3 spells CASSQGIPSYNEQFF.

This chain connects TRBV3-1 to TRBJ2-7. This CDR3 has 14 residues. The germline V gene has CDR1 LGHDT and CDR2 YNNKEL (reference sequence). This chain's CDR3 is CASSDRGPHYEQYF.

The V gene is TRBV27, the J gene TRBJ1-5. Germline CDR1 is MNHEY and CDR2 is SMNVEV (reference sequence). This CDR3 is 13 amino acids long. CDR3: CASSDLLSGPQHF.

The chain carries TRBV4-1 and TRBJ2-1; TCRdb's D call of TRBD1 is untestable without DNA. CDR3 length: 16 residues. Germline-derived CDR1 and CDR2 are MGHRA and YSYEKL. Here the CDR3 reads CASSHSTGGTYNEQFF.

V and J are TRBV20-1 and TRBJ2-1; TCRdb's D call of TRBD2 is untestable without DNA. Germline V gene lookup returns CDR1 DFQATT and CDR2 SNEGSKA (reference sequence). The CDR3 extends over 16 amino acids. CDR3: CSARGLAGSSYNEQFF.

The chain joins TRBV4-3 to TRBJ2-1; TCRdb designates TRBD1, a call that cannot be tested without DNA. The length of the CDR3 is 16 residues. Germline assignment: CDR1 LGHNA and CDR2 YSLEER. The CDR3 spells CASSQVWRGRYNEQFF.